This T cell receptor (beta chain) emerged from a study of T cells in Graves' hyperthyroidism and ophthalmopathy. In germline, CDR1 is MNHEY, CDR2 SMNVEV (reference sequence). The CDR3 spans 13 residues. V was cut by 2 bases and J by 8 bases, with 12 bases left in between. Amplification yielded TCR beta CDR3 regions, with RNA transcripts as the source. First-round RT-PCR of the TCR CDR3 relied on the HTBI primer set. Via MiXCR, TCRdb re-called the multiplex PCR reads, giving one row per CDR3 protein. Of about 540,000 distinct CDR3 sequences listed, under 60% are singletons. The study defined stable Graves' hyperthyroidism as no ophthalmopathy progression within 18 months. Clinical symptoms, serum thyroxine, TRAb, thyroid ultrasound and orbital computed tomography informed diagnoses. This clonotype has ten or more counts. Its antigen is undetermined. Notes on the study in general: Among clonotypes expanded in thyroid above 0.001, most were also found in blood.

The J gene is TRBJ1-2, the V gene TRBV27, with D possibly being TRBD1 (5 bases). The sample taken for sequencing was peripheral blood or thyroid tissue (not recorded which). This clonotype was sampled from a woman between 18 and 29 years old with Graves' hyperthyroidism. CDR3: CASSLVGGDGYTF. CDR3 nucleotides: TGTGCCAGCAGTTTAGTCGGGGGTGACGGCTACACCTTC.